By share of the sample, the clone carrying this T cell receptor (beta chain) is medium-sized. Trimming left V 8 bases short and J 4 bases short, with 18 bases between. The length of the CDR3 is 14 residues. CDR1 is SNHLY and CDR2 is FYNNEI in the germline V gene. Study processing details: By means of reference gene primer amplification, nucleated cell counts were estimated. Here immunoSEQ multiplex PCR was the method, and the copy in TCRdb shows in-frame clones only, minus some. V and J calls and clone size follow that table, whereas D and trimming were derived from the DNA. The sample records nearly 100,000 clones, 80% to 90% being singletons. The sample comes from a study of blood T cell repertoires in COVID-19. At the level of the study: Spain, Italy and the United States supplied samples that represented acute and convalescent COVID-19. T cells, B-cell-depleted T cells, or PBMCs provided the cDNA or gDNA that served as material.

The sequence was collected from an older man with acute or convalescent COVID-19. This chain uses TRBV2 with TRBJ2-7; maybe TRBD2 (6 bases). The sequenced sample consisted of peripheral blood. CDR3 in amino acids: CASRTTSSSYEQYF. CDR3 DNA sequence: TGTGCCAGCCGCACAACTAGCTCTTCGTACGAGCAGTACTTC. The variable domain in full, completed from reference TRBV2 and TRBJ2-7, reads EPEVTQTPSHQVTQMGQEVILRCVPISNHLYFYWYRQILGQKVEFLVSFYNNEISEKSEIFDDQFSVERPDGSNFTLKIRSTKLEDSAMYFCASRTTSSSYEQYFGPGTRLTVT.